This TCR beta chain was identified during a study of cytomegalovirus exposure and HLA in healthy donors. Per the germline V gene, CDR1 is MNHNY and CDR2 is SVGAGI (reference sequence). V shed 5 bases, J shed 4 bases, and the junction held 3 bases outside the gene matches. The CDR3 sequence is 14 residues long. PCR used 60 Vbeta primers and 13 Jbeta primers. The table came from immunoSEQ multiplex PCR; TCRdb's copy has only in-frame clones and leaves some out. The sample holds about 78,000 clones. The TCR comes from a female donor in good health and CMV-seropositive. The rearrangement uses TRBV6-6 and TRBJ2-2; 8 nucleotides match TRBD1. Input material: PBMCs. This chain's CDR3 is CASSQTGVTGELFF. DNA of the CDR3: TGTGCCAGCAGTCAGACAGGGGTCACCGGGGAGCTGTTTTTT.